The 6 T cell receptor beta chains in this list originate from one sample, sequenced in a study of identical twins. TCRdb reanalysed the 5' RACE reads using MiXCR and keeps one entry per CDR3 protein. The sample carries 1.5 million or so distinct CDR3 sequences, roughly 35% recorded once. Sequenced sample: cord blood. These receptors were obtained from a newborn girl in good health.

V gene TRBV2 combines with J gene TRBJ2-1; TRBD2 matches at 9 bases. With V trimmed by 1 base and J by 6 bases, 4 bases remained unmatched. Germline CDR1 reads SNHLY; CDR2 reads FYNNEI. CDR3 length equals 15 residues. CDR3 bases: TGTGCCAGCAGTGAAGGCGGGGGGGCCGGCAATGAGCAGTTCTTC. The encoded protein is CASSEGGGAGNEQFF.

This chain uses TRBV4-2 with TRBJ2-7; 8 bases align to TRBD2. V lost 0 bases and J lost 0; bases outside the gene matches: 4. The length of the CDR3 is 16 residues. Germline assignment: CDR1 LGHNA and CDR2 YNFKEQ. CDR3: CASSQELAANSYEQYF. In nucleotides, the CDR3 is TGTGCCAGCAGCCAAGAACTAGCGGCGAACTCCTACGAGCAGTACTTC.

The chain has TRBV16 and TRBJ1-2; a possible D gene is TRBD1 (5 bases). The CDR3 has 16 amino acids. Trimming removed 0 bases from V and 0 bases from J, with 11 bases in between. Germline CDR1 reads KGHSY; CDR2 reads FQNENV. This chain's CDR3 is CASSQSGQTANYGYTF. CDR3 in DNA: TGTGCCAGCAGCCAATCGGGGCAGACAGCTAACTATGGCTACACCTTC.

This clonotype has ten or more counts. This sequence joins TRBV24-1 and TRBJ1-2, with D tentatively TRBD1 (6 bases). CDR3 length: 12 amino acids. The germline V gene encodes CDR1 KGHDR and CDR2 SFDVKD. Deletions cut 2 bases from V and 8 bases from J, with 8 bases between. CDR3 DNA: TGTGCCACCAGTGATTGGGACAACGGCTACACCTTC. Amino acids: CATSDWDNGYTF.

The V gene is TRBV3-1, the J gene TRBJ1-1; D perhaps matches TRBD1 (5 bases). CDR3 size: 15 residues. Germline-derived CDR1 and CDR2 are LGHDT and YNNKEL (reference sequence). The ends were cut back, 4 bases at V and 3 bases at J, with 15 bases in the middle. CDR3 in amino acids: CASSPRQGLDTEAFF. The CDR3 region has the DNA TGTGCCAGCAGCCCGCGGCAGGGTTTGGACACTGAAGCTTTCTTT.

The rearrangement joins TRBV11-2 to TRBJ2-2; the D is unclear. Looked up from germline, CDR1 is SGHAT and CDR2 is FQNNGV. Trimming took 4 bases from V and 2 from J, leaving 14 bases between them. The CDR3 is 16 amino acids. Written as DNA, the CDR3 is TGTGCCAGCAGCTATAGGCGGAATTTAAACACCGGGGAGCTGTTTTTT. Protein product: CASSYRRNLNTGELFF.